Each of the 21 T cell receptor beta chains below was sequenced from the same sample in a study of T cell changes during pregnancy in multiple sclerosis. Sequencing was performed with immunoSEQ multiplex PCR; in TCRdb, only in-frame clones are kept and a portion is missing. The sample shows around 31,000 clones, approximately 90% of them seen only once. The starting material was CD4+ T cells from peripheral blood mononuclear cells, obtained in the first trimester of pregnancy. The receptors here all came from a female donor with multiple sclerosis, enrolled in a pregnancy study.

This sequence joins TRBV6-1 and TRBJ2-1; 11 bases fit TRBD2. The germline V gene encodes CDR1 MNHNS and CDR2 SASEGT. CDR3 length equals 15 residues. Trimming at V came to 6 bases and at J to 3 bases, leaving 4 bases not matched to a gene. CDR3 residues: CASSKGLADYNEQFF. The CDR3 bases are TGTGCCAGCAGCAAGGGACTAGCGGACTACAATGAGCAGTTCTTC.

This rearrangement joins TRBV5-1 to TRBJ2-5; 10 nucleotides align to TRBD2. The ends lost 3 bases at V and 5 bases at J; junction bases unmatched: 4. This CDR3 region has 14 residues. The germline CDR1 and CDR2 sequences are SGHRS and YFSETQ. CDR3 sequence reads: CASSWNSGGETQYF. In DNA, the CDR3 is TGCGCCAGCAGCTGGAATAGCGGGGGGGAGACCCAGTACTTC.

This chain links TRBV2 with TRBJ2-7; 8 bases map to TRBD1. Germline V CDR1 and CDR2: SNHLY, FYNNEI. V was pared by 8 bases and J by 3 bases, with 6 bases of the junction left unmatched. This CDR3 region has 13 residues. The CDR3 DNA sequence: TGTGCCAGCGGCAGGGGGCTCGACTACGAGCAGTACTTC. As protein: CASGRGLDYEQYF.

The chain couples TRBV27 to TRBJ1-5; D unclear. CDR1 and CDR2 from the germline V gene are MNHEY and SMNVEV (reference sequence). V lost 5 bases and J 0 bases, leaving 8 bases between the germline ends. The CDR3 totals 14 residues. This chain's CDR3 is CASSPTSSNQPQHF. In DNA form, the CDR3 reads TGTGCCAGCAGTCCGACAAGTAGCAATCAGCCCCAGCATTTT.

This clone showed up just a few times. The DNA for the CDR3 is TGTGCCTGGAGTACAACAGTTGGGGCGAACACTGAAGCTTTCTTT. Amino acid sequence: CAWSTTVGANTEAFF. V and J are TRBV30 and TRBJ1-1; TRBD1 is a possible D gene (5 bases). The CDR3 runs 15 residues. Germline assignment: CDR1 GTSNPN and CDR2 SVGIG (reference sequence). Trimming removed 2 bases at V and 1 base at J, with 14 bases between.

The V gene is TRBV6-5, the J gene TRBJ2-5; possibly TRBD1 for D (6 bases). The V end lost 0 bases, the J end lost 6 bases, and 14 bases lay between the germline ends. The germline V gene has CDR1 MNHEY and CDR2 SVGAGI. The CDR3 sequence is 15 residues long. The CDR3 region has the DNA TGTGCCAGCAGTTACTCGAGAGGGGGTTTGCAGACCCAGTACTTC. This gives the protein CASSYSRGGLQTQYF.

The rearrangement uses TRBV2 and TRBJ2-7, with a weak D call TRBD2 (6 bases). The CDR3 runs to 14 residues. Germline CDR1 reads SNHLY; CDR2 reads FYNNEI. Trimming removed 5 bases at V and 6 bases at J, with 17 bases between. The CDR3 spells CASSPDSYSGEQYF. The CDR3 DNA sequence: TGTGCCAGCAGTCCCGACAGTTATAGCGGCGAGCAGTACTTC.

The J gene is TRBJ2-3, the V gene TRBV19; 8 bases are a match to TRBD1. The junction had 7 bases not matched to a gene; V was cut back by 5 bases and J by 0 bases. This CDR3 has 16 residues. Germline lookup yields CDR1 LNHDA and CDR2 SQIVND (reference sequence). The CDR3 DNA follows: TGTGCCAGTAGTCCCGGGGACAGGTTTAGCACAGATACGCAGTATTTT. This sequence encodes CASSPGDRFSTDTQYF.

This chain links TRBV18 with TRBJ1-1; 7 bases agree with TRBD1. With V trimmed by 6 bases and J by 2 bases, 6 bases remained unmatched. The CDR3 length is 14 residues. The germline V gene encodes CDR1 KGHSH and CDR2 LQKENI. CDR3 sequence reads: CASSQQGLNTEAFF. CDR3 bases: TGTGCCAGCTCCCAACAGGGGTTAAACACTGAAGCTTTCTTT.

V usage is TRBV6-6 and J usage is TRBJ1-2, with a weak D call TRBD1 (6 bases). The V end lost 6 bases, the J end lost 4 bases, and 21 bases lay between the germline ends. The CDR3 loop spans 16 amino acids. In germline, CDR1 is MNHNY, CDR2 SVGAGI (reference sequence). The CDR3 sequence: CASSLGEGGQGYGYTF. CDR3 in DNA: TGTGCCAGCAGCCTCGGGGAGGGGGGGCAGGGCTATGGCTACACCTTC.

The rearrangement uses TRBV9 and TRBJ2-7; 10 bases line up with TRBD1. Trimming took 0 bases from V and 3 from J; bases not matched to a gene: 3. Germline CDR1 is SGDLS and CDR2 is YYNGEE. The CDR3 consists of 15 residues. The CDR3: CASSVGTGGIYEQYF. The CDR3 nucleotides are TGTGCCAGCAGCGTAGGGACAGGGGGGATCTACGAGCAGTACTTC.

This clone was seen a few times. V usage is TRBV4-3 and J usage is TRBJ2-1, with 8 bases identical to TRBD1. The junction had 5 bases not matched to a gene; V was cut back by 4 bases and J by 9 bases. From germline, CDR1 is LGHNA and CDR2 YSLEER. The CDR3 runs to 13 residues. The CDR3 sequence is CASSRKTGGEQFF. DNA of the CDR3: TGCGCCAGCAGCCGAAAAACAGGGGGTGAGCAGTTCTTC.

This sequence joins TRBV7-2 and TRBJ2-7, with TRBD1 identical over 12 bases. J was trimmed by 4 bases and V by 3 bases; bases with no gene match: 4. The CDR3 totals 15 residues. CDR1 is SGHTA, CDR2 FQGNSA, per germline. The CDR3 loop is CASSFGTGGFYEQYF. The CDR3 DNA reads TGTGCCAGCAGCTTCGGGACAGGGGGCTTTTACGAGCAGTACTTC.

The CDR3 DNA is TGTGCCAGCAGTGGGAGGAACCAAGCCCTAGATACGCAGTATTTT. Its translation is CASSGRNQALDTQYF. This chain joins TRBV27 and TRBJ2-3; possible D gene TRBD2, 6 bases. V dropped 5 bases and J dropped 5 bases, with 17 bases sitting between them. The CDR3 extends over 15 amino acids. CDR1 and CDR2 from the germline V gene are MNHEY and SMNVEV (reference sequence).

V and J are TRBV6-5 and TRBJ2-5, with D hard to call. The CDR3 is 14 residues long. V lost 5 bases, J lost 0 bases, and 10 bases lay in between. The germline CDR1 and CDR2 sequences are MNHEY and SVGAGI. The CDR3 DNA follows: TGTGCCAGCAGTCCGAGCCCGTACCAAGAGACCCAGTACTTC. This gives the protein CASSPSPYQETQYF.

In DNA form, the CDR3 reads TGTGCCAGCAGTGAAGGGGGCGGGGGGGCCACAGATACGCAGTATTTT. It yields the protein CASSEGGGGATDTQYF. This chain uses TRBV6-1 with TRBJ2-3, with 9 positions matching TRBD2. Germline V lookup: CDR1 MNHNS, CDR2 SASEGT. The CDR3 covers 16 residues. After removal of 1 base from V and 2 bases from J, the junction contained 4 bases not matched to a gene.

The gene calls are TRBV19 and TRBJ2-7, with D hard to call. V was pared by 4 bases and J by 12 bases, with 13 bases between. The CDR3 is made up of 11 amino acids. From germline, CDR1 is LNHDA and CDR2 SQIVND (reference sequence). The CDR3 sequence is CASSTLSFWYF. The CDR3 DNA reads TGTGCCAGTAGTACCCTCTCCTTTTGGTACTTC.

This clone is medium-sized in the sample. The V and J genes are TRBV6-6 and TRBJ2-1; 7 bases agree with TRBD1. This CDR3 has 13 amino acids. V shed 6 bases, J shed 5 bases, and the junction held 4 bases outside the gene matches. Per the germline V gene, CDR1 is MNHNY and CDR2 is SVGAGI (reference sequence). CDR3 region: CASSTTGDNEQFF. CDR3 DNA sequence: TGTGCCAGCAGCACTACAGGGGACAATGAGCAGTTCTTC.

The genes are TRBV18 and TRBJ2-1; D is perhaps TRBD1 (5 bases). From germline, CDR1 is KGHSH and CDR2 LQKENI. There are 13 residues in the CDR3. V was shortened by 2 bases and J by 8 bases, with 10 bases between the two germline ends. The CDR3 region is CASSPRGNYEQFF. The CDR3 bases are TGTGCCAGCTCACCAAGGGGCAACTATGAGCAGTTCTTC.

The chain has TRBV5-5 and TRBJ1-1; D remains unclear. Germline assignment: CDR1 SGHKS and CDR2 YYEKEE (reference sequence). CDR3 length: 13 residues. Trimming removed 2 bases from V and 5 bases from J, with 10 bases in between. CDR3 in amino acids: CASSLAALTEAFF. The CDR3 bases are TGTGCCAGCAGCTTAGCGGCGCTGACTGAAGCTTTCTTT.

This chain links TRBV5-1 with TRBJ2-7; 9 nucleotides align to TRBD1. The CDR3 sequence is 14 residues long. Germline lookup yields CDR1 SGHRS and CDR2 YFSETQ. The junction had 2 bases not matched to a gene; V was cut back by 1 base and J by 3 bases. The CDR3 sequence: CASSLSGQGYEQYF. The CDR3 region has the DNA TGCGCCAGCAGCTTGTCGGGACAGGGCTACGAGCAGTACTTC.